This TCR beta chain was retrieved from a study of beta chain features in type 1 diabetes. Notes on the study in general: The analysis here could not establish whether HLA type shapes TCRB rearrangement.

Points on this clone: Its antigen is not identified.

By way of CD45RO/CCR7/CD25/CD127/CD95/CD27, the CD4+ regulatory, stem cell-like memory, central memory and naive cells were sorted. Germline lookup yields CDR1 GTSNPN and CDR2 SVGIG (reference sequence). The CDR3 has 14 amino acids. With 2 bases removed from V and 2 bases from J, the gap between germline ends came to 10 bases. Since all of the isolated RNA was reverse transcribed, expressed TCRB transcripts were what got sequenced. Generated by immunoSEQ multiplex PCR, the TCRdb table keeps only in-frame clones and is missing some. The table includes roughly 180,000 clones, 10% to 15% detected once. Sequenced material: central memory CD4+ T cells from blood. This sequence was found in a woman aged 18-30 years in good health. J is TRBJ1-5 and V is TRBV30; unclear D gene. CDR3 residues: CAWSRAMGNQPQHF. The CDR3 coding sequence is TGTGCCTGGAGTAGAGCAATGGGCAATCAGCCCCAGCATTTT.